This T cell receptor (beta chain) was obtained from a study of control samples from healthy donors and cancer patients. Sequencing used immunoSEQ multiplex PCR; TCRdb keeps in-frame clones, though not all of them. This table has over 7,500 clones, 91% appearing once. V was shortened by 3 bases and J by 7 bases, with 12 bases between the two germline ends. The CDR3 has 12 amino acids. Germline CDR1 is DFQATT and CDR2 is SNEGSKA (reference sequence). What was sequenced was PBMCs. V gene TRBV20-1 combines with J gene TRBJ1-1; D not resolved. The sequence was obtained from a man in his sixties with colorectal cancer. CDR3 protein: CSASLDGVEAFF. The CDR3 DNA reads as TGCAGTGCTAGTTTGGACGGAGTTGAAGCTTTCTTT.